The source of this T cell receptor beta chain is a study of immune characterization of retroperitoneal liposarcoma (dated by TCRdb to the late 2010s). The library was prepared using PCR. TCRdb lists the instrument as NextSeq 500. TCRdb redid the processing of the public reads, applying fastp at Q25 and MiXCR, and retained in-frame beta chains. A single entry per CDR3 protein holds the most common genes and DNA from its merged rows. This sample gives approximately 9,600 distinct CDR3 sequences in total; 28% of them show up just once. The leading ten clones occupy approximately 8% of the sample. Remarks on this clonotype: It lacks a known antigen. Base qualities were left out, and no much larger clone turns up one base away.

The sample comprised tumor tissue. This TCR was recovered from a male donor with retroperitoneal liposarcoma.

The encoded CDR3 is CASSPSGSGEQYF. DNA sequence: TGCGCCAGCAGTCCGAGCGGGAGCGGCGAGCAGTACTTC. The sequence joins TRBV10-1 to TRBJ2-5; 8 bases in the junction line up with TRBD2. The DNA end lines up better with TRBJ2-7; the J call may be wrong. Its CDR3 holds 13 amino acids, cysteine through phenylalanine. Only the CDR3 DNA stays, 39 bases, in frame from base 1. The germline V gene (reference sequence) supplies CDR1 WNHNN and CDR2 SYGVQD.